The 22 T cell receptor beta chains below all came from one sample that was sequenced in a study of Graves' ophthalmopathy and Graves' hyperthyroidism. The authors amplified TCR beta CDR3 regions, and they did so from RNA transcripts for repertoire sequencing. RT-PCR in the first round used HTBI primers; a second-round multiplex PCR followed. From the multiplex PCR reads, TCRdb called clonotypes with MiXCR, one entry per CDR3 protein. The table has around 660,000 distinct CDR3 sequences, roughly 41% seen once. The sample consisted of peripheral blood. The receptors come from an adult man with Graves' ophthalmopathy.

The chain joins TRBV4-3 to TRBJ2-5; 8 positions agree with TRBD2. CDR3 length equals 14 residues. Losses at the gene ends were 1 base for V and 4 bases for J; bases not matched to a gene: 2. Germline lookup yields CDR1 LGHNA and CDR2 YSLEER. CDR3 residues: CASSQVGGAETQYF. The CDR3 DNA reads as TGCGCCAGCAGCCAAGTCGGGGGGGCAGAGACCCAGTACTTC.

This clonotype was picked up many times. V gene TRBV2 combines with J gene TRBJ2-7; maybe TRBD1 (6 bases). V dropped 6 bases and J dropped 6 bases, with 15 bases sitting between them. The germline V gene has CDR1 SNHLY and CDR2 FYNNEI. The CDR3 length is 13 residues. The CDR3 sequence: CASSYTPGAEQYF. In DNA form, the CDR3 reads TGTGCCAGCAGCTATACCCCAGGGGCCGAGCAGTACTTC.

This clonotype was counted at least ten times. The genes are TRBV7-3 and TRBJ2-2; D is possibly TRBD1 (5 bases). Germline V lookup: CDR1 SGHTA, CDR2 FQGTGA. Trimming cost V 4 bases and J 3 bases, with 9 bases left between them. The CDR3 covers 14 residues. The chain's CDR3 is CASSWGGDTGELFF. The CDR3 coding sequence is TGTGCCAGCAGCTGGGGCGGCGACACCGGGGAGCTGTTTTTT.

V gene TRBV3-1 combines with J gene TRBJ1-5; D call uncertain. V gave up 1 base and J gave up 6 bases, with 10 bases separating them. The CDR3 is 14 amino acids. Germline lookup yields CDR1 LGHDT and CDR2 YNNKEL (reference sequence). The CDR3 region is CASSQGEGIQPQHF. CDR3 sequence (DNA): TGTGCCAGCAGCCAAGGGGAGGGAATTCAGCCCCAGCATTTT. Based on the CDR3 plus reference TRBV3-1 and TRBJ1-5, the full variable domain is DTAVSQTPKYLVTQMGNDKSIKCEQNLGHDTMYWYKQDSKKFLKIMFSYNNKELIINETVPNRFSPKSPDKAHLNLHINSLELGDSAVYFCASSQGEGIQPQHFGDGTRLSIL.

The J gene is TRBJ2-7, the V gene TRBV7-9, with D possibly being TRBD1 (6 bases). The length of the CDR3 is 15 residues. Germline loops: CDR1 SEHNR, CDR2 FQNEAQ (reference sequence). V was pared by 6 bases and J by 2 bases, with 17 bases between. The CDR3 spells CASSLGNTGTYEQYF. CDR3 DNA: TGTGCCAGCAGTCTAGGGAATACAGGGACCTACGAGCAGTACTTC.

The chain has TRBV7-9 and TRBJ1-2; possible D gene TRBD1, 6 bases. Looked up from germline, CDR1 is SEHNR and CDR2 is FQNEAQ (reference sequence). Trimming removed 6 bases from V and 2 bases from J, with 13 bases in between. The CDR3 runs to 14 residues. The chain's CDR3 is CASSGGTNNYGYTF. The CDR3 DNA reads as TGTGCCAGCAGTGGCGGGACAAACAACTATGGCTACACCTTC.

The count of this clonotype is one. Here the CDR3 omits its conserved ending phenylalanine or tryptophan, so a read error is the likely source. The chain uses TRBV7-2 and TRBJ2-5; D may be TRBD2 (5 bases). The CDR3 is made up of 13 amino acids. Per germline, CDR1 SGHTA and CDR2 FQGNSA. CDR3 nucleotides: TGTGCCAGCAGCTTAGGAGGGATCGAGACGCAGTACTTA. Protein sequence: CASSLGGIETQYL.

This clonotype was observed at least ten times. This rearrangement joins TRBV10-3 to TRBJ1-3; TRBD1 might be the D (5 bases). V dropped 4 bases and J dropped 8 bases, with 12 bases sitting between them. Germline lookup yields CDR1 ENHRY and CDR2 SYGVKD. CDR3 length equals 13 residues. The CDR3 DNA reads TGTGCCATCAGTGGGGACCCTCGTGACACCATATATTTT. Amino acid sequence: CAISGDPRDTIYF.

With respect to this clonotype: A single base separates this from a much larger clone, so it may be a read error. The V and J genes are TRBV11-1 and TRBJ1-4; the D gene is possibly TRBD1 (5 bases). The CDR3 has 15 amino acids. In germline, CDR1 is SGHAT, CDR2 FQDESV (reference sequence). CDR3 in amino acids: CASSFSGLRNGKLFF. The DNA of the CDR3 is TGTGCCAGCAGCTTCTCGGGACTCCGGAATGGAAAACTGTTTTTT.

The gene calls are TRBV29-1 and TRBJ1-1, with D possibly TRBD1 on 5 matching bases. Trimming removed 7 bases from V and 2 bases from J, with 14 bases in between. The CDR3 has 13 amino acids. In germline, CDR1 is SQVTM, CDR2 ANQGSEA. Here the CDR3 reads CSAKKTDNTEAFF. As DNA, the CDR3 is TGCAGCGCCAAGAAGACAGATAACACTGAAGCTTTCTTT.

This clonotype was picked up many times. In nucleotides, the CDR3 is TGTGCCAGCAGCTCCAAAGGGGCGGGGGCCGGGCAAGAGACCCAGTACTTC. Its translation is CASSSKGAGAGQETQYF. This chain uses TRBV7-6 with TRBJ2-5; a possible D gene is TRBD2 (7 bases). Germline CDR1 and CDR2: SGHVS and FNYEAQ. V gave up 4 bases and J gave up 2 bases, with 20 bases separating them. The CDR3 totals 17 residues.

This chain links TRBV10-3 with TRBJ2-5, with 14 bases matching TRBD2. The CDR3 runs to 17 residues. V gave up 4 bases and J gave up 0 bases; unmatched junction bases: 4. Germline loops: CDR1 ENHRY, CDR2 SYGVKD. The CDR3 coding sequence is TGTGCCATCAGTGTTAGGACTAGCGGGAGGAACCAAGAGACCCAGTACTTC. Residues: CAISVRTSGRNQETQYF.

The table lists this clonotype with many counts. The chain has TRBV12-3 or TRBV12-4 and TRBJ2-7; no clear D gene. V lost 3 bases, J lost 3 bases, and 6 bases lay in between. The CDR3 sequence is 12 residues long. The chain's CDR3 is CASSLYSYEQYF. As DNA, the CDR3 is TGTGCCAGCAGTTTGTACAGCTACGAGCAGTACTTC.

This clonotype was picked up a small number of times. One end of the junction is discordant with germline, which a read error may explain. The chain uses TRBV7-9 and TRBJ2-7; the D call may be TRBD1 or TRBD2 (5 bases each). The V gene's germline CDR1 is SEHNR and CDR2 FQNEAQ (reference sequence). The CDR3 runs to 15 residues. CDR3 sequence reads: CASSQGANSAGEQYF. The CDR3 DNA is TGCGCCAGCAGCCAAGGGGCCAATTCCGCGGGCGAGCAGTACTTC. The entire variable domain, with the rest obtained from reference TRBV7-9 and TRBJ2-7, is as follows: DTGVSQNPRHKITKRGQNVTFRCDPISEHNRLYWYRQTLGQGPEFLTYFQNEAQLEKSRLLSDRFSAERPKGSFSTLEIQRTEQGDSAMYLCASSQGANSAGEQYFGPGTRLTVT.

There are many counts of this clonotype. V usage is TRBV10-3 and J usage is TRBJ2-7; 9 bases match TRBD1. This CDR3 has 17 amino acids. Per the germline V gene, CDR1 is ENHRY and CDR2 is SYGVKD. With V trimmed by 6 bases and J by 5 bases, 17 bases remained unmatched. CDR3 in amino acids: CAISRTGAVRGLNEQYF. The DNA for the CDR3 is TGTGCCATCAGCCGGACAGGGGCGGTTCGTGGATTGAACGAGCAGTACTTC.

This clonotype appeared a few times. The junction differs from germline at one of its ends, possibly a read error. This chain uses TRBV5-1 with TRBJ1-1; perhaps TRBD1 as D (5 bases). The germline CDR1 and CDR2 sequences are SGHRS and YFSETQ. This CDR3 contains 14 residues. The CDR3 region has the DNA TGTGCCAGCAGCTTCAGGGCTCTGAACACTGAAGCTTTCTTT. It codes for CASSFRALNTEAFF.

This clonotype has ten or more counts. V usage is TRBV10-3 and J usage is TRBJ1-1; TRBD1 matches at 9 bases. The CDR3 totals 14 residues. Trimming took 5 bases from V and 5 from J; bases not matched to a gene: 6. CDR1 is ENHRY and CDR2 is SYGVKD in the germline V gene. The CDR3 here is CAISQDRGGTEAFF. In nucleotides, the CDR3 is TGTGCCATCAGTCAGGACAGGGGCGGTACTGAAGCTTTCTTT.

This clonotype appeared many times. The chain carries TRBV5-1 and TRBJ1-1; perhaps TRBD1 as D (5 bases). The CDR3 contains 15 residues. V was pared by 0 bases and J by 0 bases, with 9 bases between. Germline CDR1 is SGHRS and CDR2 is YFSETQ. CDR3 amino acids: CASSLGSRVNTEAFF. CDR3 sequence (DNA): TGCGCCAGCAGCTTGGGATCCAGGGTGAACACTGAAGCTTTCTTT. Using reference TRBV5-1 and TRBJ1-1 for the parts outside the CDR3, the full variable domain is KAGVTQTPRYLIKTRGQQVTLSCSPISGHRSVSWYQQTPGQGLQFLFEYFSETQRNKGNFPGRFSGRQFSNSRSEMNVSTLELGDSALYLCASSLGSRVNTEAFFGQGTRLTVV.

This chain uses TRBV29-1 with TRBJ2-7, with 9 nucleotides matching TRBD1. The J segment lost 4 bases and the V segment lost 8 bases, leaving 6 bases of the junction unmatched. Germline V CDR1 and CDR2: SQVTM, ANQGSEA. The CDR3 spans 12 residues. CDR3 nucleotides: TGCAGCCAAGCACAGGGGGCTTACGAGCAGTACTTC. Its translation is CSQAQGAYEQYF.

Remarks on this clonotype: One base away lies a much larger clone, so this may be a sequencing read error. The genes are TRBV11-2 and TRBJ2-2; D is uncertain. The CDR3 extends over 12 amino acids. Germline loops: CDR1 SGHAT, CDR2 FQNNGV. The V end lost 5 bases, the J end lost 7 bases, and 8 bases lay between the germline ends. The chain's CDR3 is CASSGTDGELFF. The CDR3 bases are TGTGCCAGCAGCGGAACAGACGGGGAGCTGTTTTTT.

The chain is built from TRBV25-1 and TRBJ1-2; 7 nucleotides agree with TRBD1. Germline CDR1 is MGHDK and CDR2 is SYGVNS. With 5 bases clipped from V and 3 bases from J, the junction kept 6 bases outside the gene matches. The CDR3 is made up of 14 amino acids. CDR3 region: CASSYLGTDYGYTF. CDR3 coding DNA: TGTGCCAGCAGTTATTTGGGGACAGACTATGGCTACACCTTC.

Ten or more counts support this clonotype. J is TRBJ2-7 and V is TRBV20-1; the D gene is possibly TRBD1 (6 bases). The V and J ends lost 3 bases and 7 bases respectively, with 16 bases between them. This CDR3 comprises 13 residues. Germline loops: CDR1 DFQATT, CDR2 SNEGSKA (reference sequence). CDR3 residues: CSASHDRRREQYF. For the CDR3, the DNA is TGCAGTGCTAGCCACGACAGGCGGAGGGAGCAGTACTTC.